Listed below are T cell receptor beta chains from one sample, sequenced in a study of vaccination effects on CD4 cells after COVID-19. Libraries were prepared by immunoSEQ multiplex PCR; TCRdb keeps only in-frame clonotypes and omits some of them. The profile shows tens of thousands of clones, 70% to 85% of them singletons. No antigen has been assigned to these receptors. Specimen: CD4+ T cells from PBMCs cultured with HCoV-OC43 spike peptides, collected before COVID-19 vaccination. These receptors came from a human donor who received a COVID-19 vaccine. The CDR3 runs from the conserved cysteine through the conserved F or W. Fields, in order: V gene, D gene, J gene, clone size, CDR3 DNA, CDR3 protein. A D gene is named only where the DNA matches it firmly. Size is omitted from some rows. Given values are once, few, many or a class for expanded clones.

TRBV6-1	NA	TRBJ1-3	NA	TGTGCCAGCGGGGAAGCTTTTGAGGTCTCTGGAAACACCATATATTTT	CASGEAFEVSGNTIYF
TRBV5-5	NA	TRBJ2-4	once	TGTGCCAGCAGCTTGGGGTTGTCGGTCTTTCAGTACTTC	CASSLGLSVFQYF
TRBV14	NA	TRBJ1-4	once	TGTGCCAGCAGCCAAGGGTTGGTGTCGAGGAAACTGTTTTTT	CASSQGLVSRKLFF
TRBV5-4	NA	TRBJ1-1	NA	TGTGCCAGCAGCTTGGTTGGGTTAAACACTGAAGCTTTCTTT	CASSLVGLNTEAFF
TRBV5-4	NA	TRBJ1-3	NA	TGTGCCAGCAGCTTGGACCTAACTGGAAACACCATATATTTT	CASSLDLTGNTIYF
TRBV2	NA	TRBJ1-2	NA	TGTGCCAGCAGTGAAGGCTGGGGGAGGGACTATGGCTACACCTTC	CASSEGWGRDYGYTF
TRBV2	NA	TRBJ1-5	once	TGTGCCAGCACCAGTACTAGCAATCAGCCCCAGCATTTT	CASTSTSNQPQHF
TRBV21-1	NA	TRBJ2-1	NA	TGTGCCAGCAGTTTCAACCGGGGCGAACTACCCCGCTCCTACAATGAGCAGTTCTTC	CASSFNRGELPRSYNEQFF
TRBV6-5	NA	TRBJ2-5	NA	TGTGCCAGCAGTTCAAGAGGAGCCGTAGAGACCCAGTACTTC	CASSSRGAVETQYF
TRBV12-3/TRBV12-4	NA	TRBJ1-5	few	TGTGCCAGCAGTTTATTCGAGAATCAGCCCCAGCATTTT	CASSLFENQPQHF
TRBV24-1	NA	TRBJ2-5	NA	TGTGCCACCAGTGACCCGCAAAGAAGGGAGGAGACCCAGTACTTC	CATSDPQRREETQYF
TRBV25-1	TRBD1	TRBJ2-5	NA	TGTGCCAGCAGTGACCCAGGGACAGGCCAAGAGACCCAGTACTTC	CASSDPGTGQETQYF
TRBV19	TRBD2	TRBJ2-3	NA	TGTGCCAGTAGACAGACGGGGGGGATCGCAGATACGCAGTATTTT	CASRQTGGIADTQYF
TRBV7-9	TRBD1	TRBJ1-1	NA	TGTGCCAGCAGCTTAGGGCAGGGGGCCATCACTGAAGCTTTCTTT	CASSLGQGAITEAFF
TRBV7-2	NA	TRBJ1-6	NA	TGTGCCAGCAGCTTAGAGATAGCTTTCTATAATTCACCCCTCCACTTT	CASSLEIAFYNSPLHF
TRBV25-1	NA	TRBJ1-6	NA	TGTGCCAGCAGTGACCCGAGCTCACCCCTCCACTTT	CASSDPSSPLHF
TRBV7-8	NA	TRBJ2-1	NA	TGTGCCAGCAGCCCGCGGATAGCGGTTTACAATGAGCAGTTCTTC	CASSPRIAVYNEQFF
TRBV6-1	NA	TRBJ1-5	once	TGTGCCAGCAGTGAAAGGCAACTTGGCAATCAGCCCCAGCATTTT	CASSERQLGNQPQHF
TRBV6-4	NA	TRBJ1-5	few	TGTGCCAGCAGTGCTGGGCTAGATCAGCCCCAGCATTTT	CASSAGLDQPQHF
TRBV15	TRBD1	TRBJ1-4	NA	TGTGCCACCAGCAGAGATAAGGGACAGGGGGCATCTAATGAAAAACTGTTTTTT	CATSRDKGQGASNEKLFF
TRBV7-2	TRBD2	TRBJ2-5	NA	TGTGCCAGCAGCTTAGGGGGACTAGCGGGGGCGCAAGAGACCCAGTACTTC	CASSLGGLAGAQETQYF
TRBV5-6	NA	TRBJ1-5	NA	TGTGCCAGCAGCAGAAACCAGGGATGGAGCAATCAGCCCCAGCATTTT	CASSRNQGWSNQPQHF
TRBV5-4	NA	TRBJ1-2	NA	TGTGCCAGCAGCTTGGGGCAGCTCTATGGCTACACCTTC	CASSLGQLYGYTF
TRBV6-5	NA	TRBJ1-4	NA	TGTGCCAGCAGTTACCAGGCAACTAATGAAAAACTGTTTTTT	CASSYQATNEKLFF
TRBV30	NA	TRBJ2-3	NA	TGTGCCTGGAGTGATGGGGGAACAGATACGCAGTATTTT	CAWSDGGTDTQYF
TRBV2	TRBD1	TRBJ2-1	NA	TGTGCCAGCAGGTGGACAGGGGGCTCTAATGAGCAGTTCTTC	CASRWTGGSNEQFF
TRBV24-1	NA	TRBJ1-2	NA	TGTGCCACCAGTGGTGGGGGCGGCGGCTACACCTTC	CATSGGGGGYTF
TRBV18	NA	TRBJ1-1	few	TGTGCCAGCTCACCTTTGACAGAGATGAACACTGAAGCTTTCTTT	CASSPLTEMNTEAFF
TRBV29-1	NA	TRBJ1-1	NA	TGCAGCGTTGTAGTCCTACCGGGGGGGAACACTGAAGCTTTCTTT	CSVVVLPGGNTEAFF
TRBV28	NA	TRBJ2-1	NA	TGTGCCAGCAGTTTACCGTTGAGCTCCTACAATGAGCAGTTCTTC	CASSLPLSSYNEQFF
TRBV12-3/TRBV12-4	NA	TRBJ2-6	NA	TGTGCCAGCAGTTTAGCTGGGGCCAACGTCCTGACTTTC	CASSLAGANVLTF
TRBV28	TRBD1	TRBJ1-2	NA	TGTGCCAGCATAGGGACAGGGTATGGCTACACCTTC	CASIGTGYGYTF